This T cell receptor beta chain was identified during a study of cytomegalovirus exposure and HLA in healthy donors (dated by TCRdb to 2016 to 2017). About the investigation overall: According to an earlier analysis of 587 of the donors, some 180 million T cells yielded roughly 110 million unique TCR beta sequences and about 300 Gb of sequence data. Around 300 gigabases of sequencing data and approximately 93 million unique TCR sequences were included in an early release covering roughly 600 HLA-typed donors. The genetic ancestry cluster associated with self-reported Caucasian donors included over 80% of the roughly 390 genotyped donors. The aim of the study was to test whether cataloging public T cell receptors could identify signatures of past pathogen exposure. The study used immunosequencing to profile the T cell repertoires of approximately 630 subjects and linked those repertoires to cytomegalovirus serostatus. Along with the roughly 610-subject first cohort, a separate validation cohort of over a hundred different subjects was used. To predict cytomegalovirus infection status, the study combined high-throughput TCR immunosequencing, statistical association of individual TCRs with disease status, and machine learning. In a later analysis, previously published TCR beta repertoires from 666 donors were re-analyzed and high-resolution HLA genotyping was added so that TCR occurrence patterns could be studied. The later analysis used no new phenotypic data to find candidate immune exposures, relying instead on TCR beta sequences and their occurrence across donors. An earlier analysis of some 500 of the donors used high-throughput TCR beta sequencing to judge whether each TCR beta V gene segment behaved as functional or pseudogenic. Donor age, sex, ethnicity and CMV serostatus were compiled alongside the repertoire data. A later genetic analysis took genome-wide SNP genotypes for about 55% of the roughly 700 donors and used that subset as a discovery cohort. All discovery cohort repertoires had been generated on a single sequencing platform. HLA typing covered class I and class II loci at four-digit resolution. Typing coverage differed by locus: A, B, C, DRB1 and DQB1 were typed in roughly 620-640 donors, DQA1 in about 500, DPA1 in approximately 600, and DPB1 in approximately 450. Roughly 5 DR-DQ haplotypes were handled as single units for association and clustering, since linkage in the cohort was strong. On average, around 230,000 unique TCR beta nucleotide sequences were sequenced per donor among 398 genotyped donors of the cohort, with 15% to 20% of those sequences being non-productive.

Library construction relied on the immunoSEQ multiplex PCR assay. The multiplex PCR relied on a mix of 60 forward primers for TCR Vbeta segments and 13 reverse primers for TCR Jbeta segments. The CDR3 region of rearranged TCR beta genes was amplified from genomic DNA with a multiplex PCR assay. Amplified TCR beta libraries were sequenced as 87-base-pair reads on the Illumina HiSeq System. Per the original workflow: A later analysis counted tens of millions of unique TCR beta chains across the approximately 700 repertoires, and roughly 11 million of these chains were shared by at least two donors. A nearest-neighbor algorithm error-corrected the raw reads and collapsed the reads into unique sequences, merging closely related sequences to remove PCR and sequencing errors. To assign V, D and J gene segments, CDR3 sequences were aligned to IMGT reference sequences. For a sequence to be retained, at least a six-nucleotide match to both a V gene segment and a J gene segment was required. A rearrangement counted as productive if the CDR3 had no stop codons and remained in frame with V and J, and every other rearrangement counted as non-productive. Following IMGT convention, CDR3 was defined as the stretch from the second conserved V-encoded cysteine up to the conserved J-encoded phenylalanine. In an earlier analysis of around 600 of the donors, sequences lacking an unambiguous match to a single V gene segment were excluded. An earlier analysis of fewer than 650 of the donors classified V segments as functional when productive rearrangements were above 56.7% and as segregating when the standard deviation between donors was above 5%. A statistical classification framework was built to diagnose cytomegalovirus status from the catalog of TCR beta chain sequences. A later analysis assigned V and J genes by comparing TCR nucleotide sequences with IMGT/GENE-DB human TR gene sequences. The TCRdist pipeline was used in a later analysis to assign CDR3 sequences and most-parsimonious VDJ recombination scenarios. In a later analysis, every TCR beta chain was defined by the combination of its CDR3 amino acid sequence and its V-gene family, and reads without a unique V-gene family were dropped. In a later analysis, fewer than 600 highly shared, low-generation-probability nucleotide sequences were removed to address suspected cross-contamination and a sequencing artifact. For each public chain, a later analysis derived a clonal expansion index from normalized ranks of inferred template counts within each repertoire. In a later analysis, generation probabilities were computed using a VDJ recombination model fitted to out-of-frame rearrangements, and the results were checked against IGoR. A later analysis scored TCR-TCR, TCR-HLA and TCR-CMV co-occurrence with hypergeometric tests, applying a repertoire-size bias correction to TCR pairs. A later analysis estimated false discovery rates by permuting HLA or CMV assignments 20 times. A later analysis grouped co-occurring TCRs with DBSCAN, adding TCRdist sequence similarity when clustering within HLA-allele-positive subsets. For co-occurrence clustering, repertoires with fewer than 30,000 or more than 120,000 public chains were excluded, along with about five repertoires with anomalous nucleotide sharing. Entries here come from immuneACCESS through TCRdb and include only in-frame sequences with V and J called. Some clones fail to appear in such tables; in the studies checked, an unresolved V gene covers under half of the shortfall, and the cause of the remainder is unknown. For V, J and clone size, that table is used; D and trimming come from the DNA. For this sample there are about 130,000 clones; about 73% appear just once. The biggest ten clones account for approximately 2.9% of the sample.

Study-wide findings and limitations: A later analysis found that most CMV-associated TCR beta chains appeared HLA-restricted, with HLA associations seemingly driven largely by CMV exposure. Specific HLA alleles were associated with over 15,000 TCR beta sequences at a false discovery rate of 0.05 in a later analysis. In a later analysis, TCR association rates were found to vary across HLA loci, with the most associated TCRs seen for DRB1 alleles and the fewest for HLA-C alleles. CMV serostatus was the only immune exposure information available for the cohort. Correlated functional status among segregating V segments might be attributable to linkage disequilibrium, but an unknown experimental factor could not be ruled out. In both the original and validation cohorts, the classifier was reported to diagnose cytomegalovirus status with high specificity and sensitivity. Assigning TCR associations to individual alleles was difficult when HLA alleles, especially DR and DQ, strongly co-occurred. V-gene and J-gene trimming of TCR beta chains was associated with a missense DCLRE1C variant in a later genetic analysis, and the association was replicated in an independent cohort. The presence/absence analyses assumed that sequencing depth was roughly uniform across donors, and that assumption may not be true. Most TCR sequences were seen in very few donors, while some public TCRs were found in many individuals. Only TCR beta chains were sequenced in this cohort, and the absence of alpha or paired-chain data limited detectable features. A cluster of highly shared sequence variants was judged likely to be a technical artifact of the sequencing pipeline. Because HLA typing was unavailable for some donors at each locus, only the typed subset was used in association tests. In an earlier analysis of some 500 of the donors, most TCR beta V segments appeared in productive rearrangements about 87% or about 30% of the time, broadly matching IMGT annotations. Because counts were too low, roughly 18 rarely observed V segments, including chromosome 9 orphons, were left out of the earlier analysis of about 620 of the donors. A further reported finding was that TCR beta sequences accurately predicted the HLA-A and HLA-B alleles for most subjects in the first cohort. In vitro tests confirmed that three of the cytomegalovirus-associated TCR beta chains recognize cytomegalovirus antigens. In a later analysis, HLA-associated TCR beta chains showed more clonal expansion and lower generation probabilities than non-associated chains that were equally common. A later genetic analysis reported fewer N-insertions in productive TCRs among donors in an Asian-associated ancestry cluster than the approximately 700-donor mean. In the study, 150 to 200 TCR beta chains were listed as associated with cytomegalovirus. A later analysis reported that several top co-occurrence clusters appeared linked to parvovirus B19, influenza, CMV and Epstein-Barr virus. The authors suggested that the approach could potentially be generalized to other disease states and immunological phenotypes. The 87-base-pair reads could not distinguish some IMGT-functional V segments, including TRBV6-2 and TRBV6-3, so those segments were excluded.

This clone appeared a single time. Its specific antigen is unknown. There are no base qualities to consult, and no much larger clone falls within one base. Inclusive of the bounding cysteine and phenylalanine, the CDR3 is 15 residues long. Here the CDR3 DNA is all that survives: 45 bases in frame from base 1. The V and J ends are trimmed by 2 bases and 1 base, leaving 10 bases between them. CDR1 and CDR2, per the germline V gene, are SGHRS and YFSETQ. The cohort consisted of hundreds of healthy bone marrow donors. At the time of sampling, every cohort member was nominally healthy, though immune exposures that went unrecorded were likely present. CMV serostatus was positive for 250 to 300 and negative for about 50% of the roughly 700 cohort members, and was not recorded for this donor. A peripheral blood sample was collected from each donor, and TCR beta sequencing was performed on peripheral blood mononuclear cells. The Qiagen DNeasy Blood Extraction Kit was used to extract genomic DNA from the blood cell samples.

The sequenced sample was PBMCs. The sequence came from a human donor in good health. Recombination linked TRBV5-1 to TRBJ1-5, with no confidently assigned D gene. DNA sequence: TGCGCCAGCAGCTTCGGTCCGGGGAGCAATCAGCCCCAGCATTTT. This encodes CASSFGPGSNQPQHF.